Below, 21 T cell receptor beta chains from the same sample are listed, as sequenced in a study of cytomegalovirus exposure and HLA in healthy donors. The PCR ran on 60 Vbeta and 13 Jbeta primers. Clones were sequenced by immunoSEQ multiplex PCR, and TCRdb holds only the in-frame ones, with some missing. Its table lists 53,000 or so clones. The sample was PBMCs. The receptors originated from a man between 18 and 35 years old in good health and CMV-seropositive.

Concerning this clone itself: A read error may produce the germline difference seen at one junction end. The V call is TRBV6-1, the J call TRBJ2-1; the match to TRBD1 covers 8 bases. The length of the CDR3 is 12 residues. The V gene's germline CDR1 is MNHNS and CDR2 SASEGT. As DNA, the CDR3 is TGTGCCAGCAGTGCCACAGGGGGAAGCAGACTCTTC. Translating gives CASSATGGSRLF.

The chain has TRBV28 and TRBJ1-5; D might be TRBD1 (6 bases). Trimming left V 5 bases short and J 3 bases short, with 14 bases between. The length of the CDR3 is 15 residues. The germline V gene has CDR1 MDHEN and CDR2 SYDVKM. In nucleotides, the CDR3 is TGTGCCAGCAGTATTACACAGGGATCCAATCAGCCCCAGCATTTT. It translates to CASSITQGSNQPQHF.

The CDR3 is CASSPWGDLLDYGYTF. The CDR3 DNA is TGTGCCAGCAGCCCATGGGGGGACCTCCTAGACTATGGCTACACCTTC. The V call is TRBV14, the J call TRBJ1-2; D possibly corresponds to TRBD1 (5 bases). Germline V gene data show CDR1 as SGHDN and CDR2 as FVKESK. Trimming removed 4 bases at V and 3 bases at J, with 18 bases between. This CDR3 spans 16 amino acids.

V gene TRBV7-9 combines with J gene TRBJ2-1; TRBD1 is a possible D gene (6 bases). The germline gives CDR1 SEHNR, CDR2 FQNEAQ (reference sequence). This CDR3 is 13 amino acids long. Trimming took off 1 base at V and 9 bases at J, with 10 bases between the two ends. CDR3 protein: CASSLEGVPEQFF. Written as DNA, the CDR3 is TGTGCCAGCAGCTTAGAGGGGGTCCCTGAGCAGTTCTTC.

This sequence joins TRBV7-9 and TRBJ2-7; D uncertain. Germline lookup yields CDR1 SEHNR and CDR2 FQNEAQ (reference sequence). The V and J ends lost 5 bases and 7 bases respectively, with 21 bases between them. The CDR3 consists of 15 residues. The CDR3 protein is CASSQSQSHPMEQYF. Written as DNA, the CDR3 is TGTGCCAGCAGCCAGTCCCAGTCCCATCCCATGGAGCAGTACTTC.

V gene TRBV10-3 combines with J gene TRBJ2-7, with 7 positions matching TRBD2. Germline trimming cut 8 bases from V and 5 bases from J; bases unmatched to any gene: 12. The germline V gene has CDR1 ENHRY and CDR2 SYGVKD. The CDR3 loop spans 14 amino acids. The CDR3 region has the DNA TGTGCCATCCGGCCTCAGGGAGGGGATAACGAGCAGTACTTC. This gives the protein CAIRPQGGDNEQYF.

This chain joins TRBV2 and TRBJ1-5; the D gene is possibly TRBD1 (5 bases). CDR3 length equals 17 residues. V was clipped by 2 bases and J by 4 bases, with 18 bases between them. Germline V gene sequence: CDR1 SNHLY, CDR2 FYNNEI. The CDR3: CASSEMQNGAGNQPQHF. DNA of the CDR3: TGTGCCAGCAGTGAAATGCAAAATGGGGCAGGTAATCAGCCCCAGCATTTT.

The chain is built from TRBV10-3 and TRBJ1-2; D is uncertain. The CDR3 sequence is 15 residues long. Germline CDR1 is ENHRY and CDR2 is SYGVKD. V gave up 0 bases and J gave up 0 bases, with 8 bases separating them. The CDR3 coding sequence is TGTGCCATCAGTGAGTCGGGCGGGTCTAACTATGGCTACACCTTC. This translates into CAISESGGSNYGYTF.

This chain links TRBV6-1 with TRBJ2-3, with D unclear. The V gene lost 8 bases and the J gene lost 0 bases, with 9 bases spanning the gap. The CDR3 extends over 13 amino acids. Germline V CDR1 and CDR2: MNHNS, SASEGT. The CDR3 region has the DNA TGTGCCAGCCGTGGTTCTAGCACAGATACGCAGTATTTT. Translated: CASRGSSTDTQYF.

The chain has TRBV15 and TRBJ2-7; D unclear. V shed 3 bases and J shed 2 bases, with 8 bases lying between them. Germline V gene lookup returns CDR1 LNHNV and CDR2 YYDKDF (reference sequence). The CDR3 consists of 13 residues. The CDR3 loop reads CATSRTGTYEQYF. The CDR3 DNA follows: TGTGCCACCAGCAGGACGGGTACCTACGAGCAGTACTTC.

This chain uses TRBV30 with TRBJ1-1; D gene unclear. V was pared by 3 bases and J by 4 bases, with 21 bases between. The length of the CDR3 is 16 residues. Germline CDR1 is GTSNPN and CDR2 is SVGIG (reference sequence). CDR3 in DNA: TGTGCCTGGAGGATGAATCGGGAGGTGGTTAGCACTGAAGCTTTCTTT. Translating gives CAWRMNREVVSTEAFF.

The genes are TRBV19 and TRBJ1-3; no clear D gene. The V and J ends lost 5 bases and 4 bases respectively, with 9 bases between them. This CDR3 is built from 13 residues. Per the germline V gene, CDR1 is LNHDA and CDR2 is SQIVND (reference sequence). The DNA of the CDR3 is TGTGCCAGTAGTTTAGGAGCCGGAAACACCATATATTTT. It is translated as CASSLGAGNTIYF.

CDR3 coding DNA: TGTGCCAGCAGTTATAGCCAGGGCGGCAACGTCCTGACTTTC. Protein product: CASSYSQGGNVLTF. The rearrangement uses TRBV6-5 and TRBJ2-6, with a weak D call TRBD1 (5 bases). The germline CDR1 and CDR2 sequences are MNHEY and SVGAGI. There are 14 residues in the CDR3. The V end lost 3 bases, the J end lost 9 bases, and 12 bases lay between the germline ends.

In nucleotides, the CDR3 is TGTGCCAGCAGACCCCAGGGGAGCGGTGAAAAACTGTTTTTT. The encoded protein is CASRPQGSGEKLFF. The V gene is TRBV28, the J gene TRBJ1-4; D is perhaps TRBD1 (6 bases). This CDR3 is built from 14 residues. Germline lookup yields CDR1 MDHEN and CDR2 SYDVKM. The germline V and J ends were trimmed by 6 bases and 7 bases, with 15 bases remaining between them. The entire variable domain, with the rest obtained from reference TRBV28 and TRBJ1-4, is as follows: DVKVTQSSRYLVKRTGEKVFLECVQDMDHENMFWYRQDPGLGLRLIYFSYDVKMKEKGDIPEGYSVSREKKERFSLILESASTNQTSMYLCASRPQGSGEKLFFGSGTQLSVL.

V is TRBV9 and J is TRBJ2-3; D is possibly TRBD2 (5 bases). This CDR3 comprises 15 residues. Germline assignment: CDR1 SGDLS and CDR2 YYNGEE. Trimming removed 0 bases from V and 5 bases from J, with 13 bases in between. In nucleotides, the CDR3 is TGTGCCAGCAGCGTAGCGAGGTCCGGAGGAGATACGCAGTATTTT. Amino acids: CASSVARSGGDTQYF.

The rearrangement links TRBV4-2 to TRBJ2-3; 8 bases fit TRBD2. The germline CDR1 and CDR2 sequences are LGHNA and YNFKEQ. The CDR3 is 15 amino acids. V was clipped by 0 bases and J by 5 bases; unmatched bases: 4. The CDR3: CASSQEAAGVDTQYF. The CDR3 DNA is TGTGCCAGCAGCCAAGAAGCAGCGGGGGTAGATACGCAGTATTTT.

The rearrangement uses TRBV7-2 and TRBJ2-7; D might be TRBD1 (6 bases). This CDR3 is built from 14 residues. With 5 bases removed from V and 0 bases from J, the gap between germline ends came to 11 bases. CDR1 and CDR2 (germline): SGHTA, FQGNSA. CDR3 sequence reads: CASSPTGFSYEQYF. The CDR3 DNA is TGTGCCAGCAGCCCAACAGGGTTCTCCTACGAGCAGTACTTC.

The CDR3, as DNA: TGTGCCAGCAGCCCCCAGGGGGTGGGCAATCAGCCCCAGCATTTT. The encoded protein is CASSPQGVGNQPQHF. The chain uses TRBV7-2 and TRBJ1-5; 7 bases agree with TRBD1. Germline lookup yields CDR1 SGHTA and CDR2 FQGNSA. CDR3 size: 15 residues. J was trimmed by 2 bases and V by 5 bases; bases with no gene match: 6. The full variable domain, rest sourced from reference TRBV7-2 and TRBJ1-5, is GAGVSQSPSNKVTEKGKDVELRCDPISGHTALYWYRQSLGQGLEFLIYFQGNSAPDKSGLPSDRFSAERTGGSVSTLTIQRTQQEDSAVYLCASSPQGVGNQPQHFGDGTRLSIL.

The V and J genes are TRBV2 and TRBJ1-5; tentative D call: TRBD1 (5 bases). With 6 bases removed from V and 2 bases from J, the gap between germline ends came to 14 bases. Germline V gene lookup returns CDR1 SNHLY and CDR2 FYNNEI. The CDR3 totals 15 residues. CDR3 in amino acids: CASSDTGVGNQPQHF. The CDR3 DNA reads TGTGCCAGCAGCGACACAGGTGTAGGCAATCAGCCCCAGCATTTT.

The chain has TRBV5-1 and TRBJ2-1; D is uncertain. From germline, CDR1 is SGHRS and CDR2 YFSETQ. Trimming pared 4 bases from V and 2 bases from J, leaving 16 bases between. CDR3 length: 16 residues. CDR3 residues: CASSPLAEMTYNEQFF. For the CDR3, the DNA is TGCGCCAGCAGCCCACTGGCGGAGATGACCTACAATGAGCAGTTCTTC.

This rearrangement joins TRBV5-1 to TRBJ2-3, with 7 bases matching TRBD1. Germline V lookup: CDR1 SGHRS, CDR2 YFSETQ. The V gene end was trimmed by 4 bases and the J gene end by 1 base; junction bases not matched to a gene: 6. The CDR3 is 15 amino acids. CDR3 sequence reads: CASSRTGTGTDTQYF. The CDR3 DNA sequence: TGCGCCAGCAGCCGCACCGGGACAGGCACAGATACGCAGTATTTT.